One sample yielded the 21 T cell receptor beta chains listed below, sequenced in a study of T cells after yellow fever vaccination. TCRdb reprocessed the 5' RACE reads via MiXCR and lists one record per CDR3 protein. The repertoire has about 58,000 distinct CDR3 sequences, about 6.6% of them found once; the top ten carry under 45%. The sequencing here drew on CD8+ T cells sorted from PBMCs, taken on the day of the first yellow fever vaccination. The receptors shown here come from a man in his late teens or twenties who received the YFV17D yellow fever vaccine.

This clonotype occurred many times. The CDR3 sequence: CASSLGEATNEKLFF. CDR3 DNA sequence: TGTGCCAGCAGTTTAGGAGAAGCAACTAATGAAAAACTGTTTTTT. The chain joins TRBV27 to TRBJ1-4, with D uncertain. V was shortened by 2 bases and J by 0 bases, with 7 bases between the two germline ends. Per the germline V gene, CDR1 is MNHEY and CDR2 is SMNVEV (reference sequence). The CDR3 sequence is 15 residues long.

The genes are TRBV4-2 and TRBJ2-3, with 9 bases that match TRBD2. Germline CDR1 and CDR2: LGHNA and YNFKEQ. The J segment lost 0 bases and the V segment lost 0 bases, leaving 10 bases of the junction unmatched. The CDR3 runs 19 residues. The CDR3 here is CASSQDKFPSGESTDTQYF. The CDR3 nucleotides are TGTGCCAGCAGCCAAGATAAATTTCCTAGCGGGGAGAGCACAGATACGCAGTATTTT.

The table lists this clonotype with many counts. Here the CDR3 DNA reads TGTGCCAGCAGTGAAGGGCCGCCATTAAGCTCCTACGAGCAGTACGTC. Protein product: CASSEGPPLSSYEQYV. The rearrangement links TRBV6-1 to TRBJ2-7; no clear D. Per the germline V gene, CDR1 is MNHNS and CDR2 is SASEGT. The CDR3 has 16 amino acids. V was trimmed by 1 base and J by 0 bases, leaving 13 bases between them.

A word on this clonotype: At one end the junction does not follow the germline gene, possibly because of a read error. V gene TRBV2 combines with J gene TRBJ2-3; TRBD2 matches at 12 bases. CDR1 and CDR2 from the germline V gene are SNHLY and FYNNEI. CDR3 length equals 18 residues. The CDR3 bases are TGTACCAGCAGTCGCGACTGGGCTAGCGGGGGGGCTACAGATACGCAGTATTTT. Encoded protein: CTSSRDWASGGATDTQYF.

This clonotype was seen many times. The J gene is TRBJ2-1, the V gene TRBV10-2, with unresolved D. The CDR3 runs 13 residues. Trimming pared 4 bases from V and 3 bases from J, leaving 7 bases between. CDR1 is WSHSY and CDR2 is SAAADI in the germline V gene. The CDR3 DNA reads as TGCGCCAGCAGTGCCGTGGGCTACAATGAGCAGTTCTTC. Its translation is CASSAVGYNEQFF.

This clonotype was observed at least ten times. V and J are TRBV9 and TRBJ2-3; 8 positions match TRBD2. Trimming removed 0 bases from V and 5 bases from J; junction bases left unmatched: 5. The CDR3 runs 15 residues. Germline V gene data show CDR1 as SGDLS and CDR2 as YYNGEE. CDR3 in amino acids: CASSVAGGGLDTQYF. CDR3 in DNA: TGTGCCAGCAGCGTAGCCGGGGGGGGCCTAGATACGCAGTATTTT.

By proportion, this clonotype is medium-sized. The J gene is TRBJ1-6, the V gene TRBV5-1, with D possibly matching TRBD1 (5 bases). Germline CDR1 SGHRS, CDR2 YFSETQ. The ends were cut back, 0 bases at V and 8 bases at J, with 12 bases in the middle. This CDR3 has 15 residues. CDR3 protein: CASSLGDRLYSPLHF. Here the CDR3 DNA reads TGCGCCAGCAGCTTGGGGGACCGCCTGTATTCACCCCTCCACTTT.

This clonotype was counted ten times or more. This rearrangement joins TRBV5-5 to TRBJ1-4; D is perhaps TRBD1 (6 bases). V gave up 3 bases and J gave up 7 bases, with 13 bases separating them. Germline V lookup: CDR1 SGHKS, CDR2 YYEKEE (reference sequence). The CDR3 has 14 residues. CDR3 amino acids: CASSSDSRSEKLFF. The DNA for the CDR3 is TGTGCCAGCAGCTCGGACAGTCGGAGTGAAAAACTGTTTTTT.

This clonotype occurred many times. The chain combines TRBV9 with TRBJ1-4, with unresolved D. Trimming removed 3 bases from V and 7 bases from J, with 7 bases in between. Germline V gene data show CDR1 as SGDLS and CDR2 as YYNGEE. The CDR3 covers 12 residues. This CDR3 is CASSASGEKLFF. DNA of the CDR3: TGTGCCAGCAGCGCCAGCGGTGAAAAACTGTTTTTT.

The chain employs TRBV9 and TRBJ2-7, with TRBD2 identical over 7 bases. With 1 base clipped from V and 7 bases from J, the junction kept 2 bases outside the gene matches. CDR3 length: 12 amino acids. Germline assignment: CDR1 SGDLS and CDR2 YYNGEE. The CDR3 DNA reads as TGTGCCAGCAGCGTAAACGGGAGGGAGCAGTACTTC. This encodes CASSVNGREQYF.

This clonotype was seen at least ten times. V and J are TRBV7-9 and TRBJ1-5; D is uncertain. The CDR3 extends over 14 amino acids. The V gene's germline CDR1 is SEHNR and CDR2 FQNEAQ (reference sequence). Deletions cut 3 bases from V and 3 bases from J, with 9 bases between. CDR3 nucleotide sequence: TGTGCCAGCAGCTTTAGTGACACCAATCAGCCCCAGCATTTT. This codes for CASSFSDTNQPQHF.

At least ten counts were recorded for this clonotype. V gene TRBV29-1 combines with J gene TRBJ2-5; D tentatively reads TRBD1 or TRBD2 (5 bases each). Trimming removed 6 bases from V and 2 bases from J, with 13 bases in between. The germline gives CDR1 SQVTM, CDR2 ANQGSEA. This CDR3 has 13 residues. CDR3 coding DNA: TGCAGCGTCGTAACCGGGACGCAAGAGACCCAGTACTTC. Translation: CSVVTGTQETQYF.

With regard to this clonotype: One junction end disagrees with the germline gene, perhaps due to a read error. This chain uses TRBV11-2 with TRBJ2-1; 13 positions match TRBD2. Germline V gene sequence: CDR1 SGHAT, CDR2 FQNNGV. This CDR3 region has 15 residues. The CDR3 region has the DNA TGTGCCAACAGCAGGACTAGCGGGGGACACAATGAGCAGTTCTTC. Protein product: CANSRTSGGHNEQFF. Full variable domain (rest looked up from reference TRBV11-2 and TRBJ2-1): EAGVAQSPRYKIIEKRQSVAFWCNPISGHATLYWYQQILGQGPKLLIQFQNNGVVDDSQLPKDRFSAERLKGVDSTLKIQPAKLEDSAVYLCANSRTSGGHNEQFFGPGTRLTVL.

This rearrangement joins TRBV11-2 to TRBJ2-2; 7 bases fit TRBD1. Germline V lookup: CDR1 SGHAT, CDR2 FQNNGV. Losses at the gene ends were 5 bases for V and 8 bases for J; bases not matched to a gene: 17. The CDR3 runs to 17 residues. CDR3 bases: TGTGCCAGCAGCACATTACAGGGGAGCTTTAACGGAGGGGAGCTGTTTTTT. As protein: CASSTLQGSFNGGELFF. Full variable domain (missing parts from reference TRBV11-2 and TRBJ2-2): EAGVAQSPRYKIIEKRQSVAFWCNPISGHATLYWYQQILGQGPKLLIQFQNNGVVDDSQLPKDRFSAERLKGVDSTLKIQPAKLEDSAVYLCASSTLQGSFNGGELFFGEGSRLTVL.

This clonotype occurred many times. The V and J genes are TRBV10-2 and TRBJ2-4; D may be TRBD1 (6 bases). Trimming left V 3 bases short and J 8 bases short, with 20 bases between. The V gene's germline CDR1 is WSHSY and CDR2 SAAADI. The CDR3 is made up of 16 amino acids. This CDR3 is CASSDPPGDLADIQYF. The CDR3 DNA reads TGCGCCAGCAGTGATCCGCCAGGGGACCTGGCGGACATTCAGTACTTC.

This clonotype was observed many times. The chain has TRBV6-4 and TRBJ2-1; 13 bases match TRBD2. The CDR3 loop spans 15 amino acids. The J segment lost 6 bases and the V segment lost 2 bases, leaving 1 base of the junction unmatched. The germline V gene has CDR1 MRHNA and CDR2 SNTAGT. The CDR3 loop reads CASSDTSGGANEQFF. As DNA, the CDR3 is TGTGCCAGCAGTGACACTAGCGGGGGGGCCAATGAGCAGTTCTTC.

This clonotype was seen many times. This chain connects TRBV6-4 to TRBJ2-7; a possible D gene is TRBD1 (6 bases). Trimming cost V 2 bases and J 4 bases, with 15 bases left between them. CDR3 length equals 15 residues. CDR1 and CDR2 (germline): MRHNA, SNTAGT. As DNA, the CDR3 is TGTGCCAGCAGTGACGGAACAGGGAAAATTTACGAGCAGTACTTC. Its translation: CASSDGTGKIYEQYF.

This clonotype was seen repeatedly, ten times or more. The gene calls are TRBV29-1 and TRBJ2-7; D tentatively reads TRBD1 or TRBD2 (7 bases each). Trimming stripped 1 base from V and 3 bases from J, with 16 bases between. CDR1 and CDR2 from the germline V gene are SQVTM and ANQGSEA. This CDR3 has 15 amino acids. The CDR3 region is CSVEGEGAEYYEQYF. The CDR3 nucleotides are TGCAGCGTTGAAGGGGAGGGGGCAGAATACTACGAGCAGTACTTC.

This clonotype was seen only a few times. V and J are TRBV20-1 and TRBJ2-3; D unresolved. Germline CDR1 reads DFQATT; CDR2 reads SNEGSKA (reference sequence). The CDR3 is 13 residues long. V was clipped by 1 base and J by 7 bases, with 12 bases between them. Written as DNA, the CDR3 is TGCAGTGCTAGAGTTAGGAATCGAAATACGCAGTATTTT. Residues: CSARVRNRNTQYF.

This clonotype was seen ten or more times. The V gene is TRBV28, the J gene TRBJ1-6; tentatively, D is TRBD1 (6 bases). The V end lost 2 bases, the J end lost 7 bases, and 9 bases lay between the germline ends. This CDR3 is 14 amino acids long. Germline V gene data show CDR1 as MDHEN and CDR2 as SYDVKM. The CDR3 sequence: CASSLTGSNSPLHF. CDR3 bases: TGTGCCAGCAGTTTAACAGGGTCCAATTCACCCCTCCACTTT. Looking up the rest from reference TRBV28 and TRBJ1-6 gives the full variable domain: DVKVTQSSRYLVKRTGEKVFLECVQDMDHENMFWYRQDPGLGLRLIYFSYDVKMKEKGDIPEGYSVSREKKERFSLILESASTNQTSMYLCASSLTGSNSPLHFGNGTRLTVT.

This clonotype has a count of ten or more. The V gene is TRBV6-5, the J gene TRBJ1-2, with D hard to call. The CDR3 totals 14 residues. CDR1 is MNHEY, CDR2 SVGAGI, per germline. V lost 2 bases and J 5 bases, leaving 12 bases between the germline ends. For the CDR3, the DNA is TGTGCCAGCAGTTACGGAGCCAGCTTTTATGGCTACACCTTC. It translates to CASSYGASFYGYTF.